This entry concerns a single TCR beta chain. Its cognate antigen is unknown. With constant-segment primers, 5'RACE yielded cDNA libraries of TCR alpha and TCR beta that carried sample barcodes and UMIs. In TCRdb, the 5' RACE reads were re-called with MiXCR into one record per CDR3 protein. Found here are around 530,000 distinct CDR3 sequences, about 22% of them singletons; the top ten hold 8.4%. This sample stems from a study of T-cell memory formation after mild COVID-19. As for the study in general: Most TCR clusters belonged to a single donor.

Findings of the study overall: Clones that contracted from day 15 to 85 were balanced CD4/CD8, while later expanders leaned CD4+. Pre-infection memory held some responding clones, suggesting pre-existing cross-reactive T cells responded.

The sequence was collected from an adult woman who had mild COVID-19 (a few samples of this study predate the infection). Cell type and time point are not known. Source material: PBMCs or a T cell subset sorted from them (not recorded which).

CDR3 loop: CASSPRGAGKAFF. The CDR3 bases are TGTGCCAGCAGCCCCAGGGGCGCAGGTAAAGCTTTCTTT. The genes are TRBV6-6 and TRBJ1-1; D is perhaps TRBD1 (6 bases). The germline V gene has CDR1 MNHNY and CDR2 SVGAGI (reference sequence). This CDR3 has 13 residues. Deletions cut 6 bases from V and 9 bases from J, with 17 bases between.